This T cell receptor beta chain was sequenced during a study of neoadjuvant anti-PD-1 for oral cavity cancer. Study as a whole: Around day 43, patients without progression received a fourth nivolumab dose before surgery.

Trimming took 3 bases from V and 2 from J; bases not matched to a gene: 2. This CDR3 contains 13 residues. The germline V gene encodes CDR1 GTSNPN and CDR2 SVGIG (reference sequence). Study-wide results and limits: Post-nivolumab, blood T cell clonality was significantly elevated in non-responders. Each response group had just a few patients in TCR analyses.

This table comes from immunoSEQ multiplex PCR, and its TCRdb copy is limited to in-frame clones, with some not included. The repertoire holds 11,000 to 15,000 clones, with under 80% as singletons. This clone was found once. The antigen remains undetermined. Time point specified: after neoadjuvant nivolumab, at surgical resection. The sequence derives from a person aged 35 to 85 with oral cavity squamous cell carcinoma. Here the sequenced sample was PBMCs, taken after nivolumab (anti-PD-1) treatment. The chain links TRBV30 to TRBJ1-2; 8 bases line up with TRBD1. The CDR3 here is CAWRWTGNYGYTF. The CDR3 bases are TGTGCCTGGAGATGGACAGGGAACTATGGCTACACCTTC. The full variable domain, its missing parts supplied by reference TRBV30 and TRBJ1-2, is SQTIHQWPATLVQPVGSPLSLECTVEGTSNPNLYWYRQAAGRGLQLLFYSVGIGQISSEVPQNLSASRPQDRQFILSSKKLLLSDSGFYLCAWRWTGNYGYTFGSGTRLTVV.